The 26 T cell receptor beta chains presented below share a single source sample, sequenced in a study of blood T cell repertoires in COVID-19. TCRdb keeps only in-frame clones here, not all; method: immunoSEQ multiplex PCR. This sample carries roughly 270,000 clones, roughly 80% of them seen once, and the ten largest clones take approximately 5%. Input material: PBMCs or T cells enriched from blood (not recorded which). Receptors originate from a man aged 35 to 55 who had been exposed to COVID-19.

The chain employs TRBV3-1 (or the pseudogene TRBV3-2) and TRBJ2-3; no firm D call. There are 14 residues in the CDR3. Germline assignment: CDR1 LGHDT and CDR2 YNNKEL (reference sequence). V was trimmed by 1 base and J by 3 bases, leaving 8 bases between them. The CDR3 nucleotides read TGTGCCAGCAGCCAAGGCGTCATAACAGATACGCAGTATTTT. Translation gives CASSQGVITDTQYF.

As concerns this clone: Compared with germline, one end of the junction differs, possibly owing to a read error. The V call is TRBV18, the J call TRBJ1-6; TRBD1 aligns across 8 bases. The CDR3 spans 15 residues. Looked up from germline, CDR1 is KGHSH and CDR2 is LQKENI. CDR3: CASSPPRQGSTPLHF. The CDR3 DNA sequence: TGTGCCAGCTCGCCACCCCGACAGGGGTCGACACCCCTCCACTTT.

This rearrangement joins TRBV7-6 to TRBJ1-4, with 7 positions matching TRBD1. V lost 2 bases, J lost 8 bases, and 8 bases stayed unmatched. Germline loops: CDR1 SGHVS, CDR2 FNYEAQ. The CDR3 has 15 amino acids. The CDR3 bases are TGTGCCAGCAGCTTAATTGCCAGGGGGGTGGAAAAACTGTTTTTT. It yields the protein CASSLIARGVEKLFF.

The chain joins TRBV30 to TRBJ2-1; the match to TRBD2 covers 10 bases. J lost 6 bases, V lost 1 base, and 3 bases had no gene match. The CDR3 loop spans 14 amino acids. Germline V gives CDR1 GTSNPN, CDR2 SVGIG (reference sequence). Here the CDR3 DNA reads TGTGCCTGGAGTGGGACTAGCGGACTCAATGAGCAGTTCTTC. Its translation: CAWSGTSGLNEQFF.

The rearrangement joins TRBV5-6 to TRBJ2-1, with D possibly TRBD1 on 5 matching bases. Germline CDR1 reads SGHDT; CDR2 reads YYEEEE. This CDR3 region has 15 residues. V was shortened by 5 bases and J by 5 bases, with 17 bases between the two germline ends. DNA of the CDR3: TGTGCCAGCAGGCTGTGGATACAGGTACACAATGAGCAGTTCTTC. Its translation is CASRLWIQVHNEQFF.

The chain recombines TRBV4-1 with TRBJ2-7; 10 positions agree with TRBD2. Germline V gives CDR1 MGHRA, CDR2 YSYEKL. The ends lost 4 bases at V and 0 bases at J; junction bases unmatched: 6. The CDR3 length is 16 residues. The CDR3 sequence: CASSRRVAGGSYEQYF. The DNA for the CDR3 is TGCGCCAGCAGCCGCCGGGTAGCGGGAGGCTCCTACGAGCAGTACTTC.

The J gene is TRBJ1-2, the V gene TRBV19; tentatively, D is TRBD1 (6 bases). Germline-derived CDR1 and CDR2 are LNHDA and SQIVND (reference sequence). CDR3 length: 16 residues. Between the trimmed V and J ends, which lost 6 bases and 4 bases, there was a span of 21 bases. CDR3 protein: CASSPQQGPFGYGYTF. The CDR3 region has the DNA TGTGCCAGTAGCCCCCAACAGGGCCCCTTTGGCTATGGCTACACCTTC.

The CDR3 protein is CASSLYGSKNIQYF. The CDR3 region has the DNA TGTGCCAGCAGCTTGTACGGTTCCAAAAACATTCAGTACTTC. The rearrangement links TRBV5-6 to TRBJ2-4, with D uncertain. V dropped 1 base and J dropped 2 bases, with 7 bases sitting between them. The CDR3 has 14 residues. Germline V gene lookup returns CDR1 SGHDT and CDR2 YYEEEE.

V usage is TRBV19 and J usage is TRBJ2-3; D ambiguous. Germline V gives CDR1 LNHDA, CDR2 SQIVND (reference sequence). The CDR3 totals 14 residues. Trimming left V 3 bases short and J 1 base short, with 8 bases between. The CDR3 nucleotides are TGTGCCAGTAGTATGTGGCTAGGCACAGATACGCAGTATTTT. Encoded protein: CASSMWLGTDTQYF.

CDR3 amino acids: CASSVTGGGGANVLTF. The CDR3 DNA reads as TGTGCCAGCAGCGTAACAGGGGGCGGCGGGGCCAACGTCCTGACTTTC. The chain couples TRBV9 to TRBJ2-6; 9 nucleotides agree with TRBD1. J lost 4 bases, V lost 1 base, and 3 bases had no gene match. The CDR3 sequence is 16 residues long. CDR1 and CDR2 from the germline V gene are SGDLS and YYNGEE. The whole variable domain, remainder taken from reference TRBV9 and TRBJ2-6, is DSGVTQTPKHLITATGQRVTLRCSPRSGDLSVYWYQQSLDQGLQFLIQYYNGEERAKGNILERFSAQQFPDLHSELNLSSLELGDSALYFCASSVTGGGGANVLTFGAGSRLTVL.

The CDR3, as DNA: TGTGCCAGCTCACCCAAGGGGCTAGCGGGAGACTTCACCGGGGAGCTGTTTTTT. Its protein is CASSPKGLAGDFTGELFF. V is TRBV18 and J is TRBJ2-2; 10 bases are shared with TRBD2. The CDR3 covers 18 residues. Germline loops: CDR1 KGHSH, CDR2 LQKENI. V lost 3 bases to trimming and J lost 4 bases; unmatched junction nucleotides: 11.

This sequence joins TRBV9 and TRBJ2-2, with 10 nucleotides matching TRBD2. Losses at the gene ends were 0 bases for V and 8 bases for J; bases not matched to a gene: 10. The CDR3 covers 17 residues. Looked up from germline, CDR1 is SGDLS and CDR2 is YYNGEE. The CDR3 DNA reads TGTGCCAGCAGCGTAGGTCTCCTAGCGGGAGCTCGGGGGGAGCTGTTTTTT. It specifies CASSVGLLAGARGELFF.

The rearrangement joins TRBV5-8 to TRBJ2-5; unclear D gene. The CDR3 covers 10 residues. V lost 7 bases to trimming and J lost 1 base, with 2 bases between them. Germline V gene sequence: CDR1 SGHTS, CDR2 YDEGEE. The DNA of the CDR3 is TGTGCCAGCCGCCAAGAGACCCAGTACTTC. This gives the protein CASRQETQYF. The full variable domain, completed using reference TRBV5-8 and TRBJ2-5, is EAGVTQSPTHLIKTRGQQATLRCSPISGHTSVYWYQQALGLGLQFLLWYDEGEERNRGNFPPRFSGRQFPNYSSELNVNALELEDSALYLCASRQETQYFGPGTRLLVL.

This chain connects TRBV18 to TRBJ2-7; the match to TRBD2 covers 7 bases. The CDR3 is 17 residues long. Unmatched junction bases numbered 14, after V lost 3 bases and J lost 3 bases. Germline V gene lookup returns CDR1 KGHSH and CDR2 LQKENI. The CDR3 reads CASSPMIGSGIHYEQYF. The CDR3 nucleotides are TGTGCCAGCTCACCGATGATCGGCAGCGGGATCCACTACGAGCAGTACTTC. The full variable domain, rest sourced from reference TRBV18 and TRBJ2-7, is NAGVMQNPRHLVRRRGQEARLRCSPMKGHSHVYWYRQLPEEGLKFMVYLQKENIIDESGMPKERFSAEFPKEGPSILRIQQVVRGDSAAYFCASSPMIGSGIHYEQYFGPGTRLTVT.

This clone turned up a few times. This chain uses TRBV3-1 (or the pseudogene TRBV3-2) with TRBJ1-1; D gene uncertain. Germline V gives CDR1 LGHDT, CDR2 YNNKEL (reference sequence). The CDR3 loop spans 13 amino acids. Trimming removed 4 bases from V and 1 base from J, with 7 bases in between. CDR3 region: CASSPRQNTEAFF. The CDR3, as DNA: TGTGCCAGCAGCCCGAGACAGAACACTGAAGCTTTCTTT.

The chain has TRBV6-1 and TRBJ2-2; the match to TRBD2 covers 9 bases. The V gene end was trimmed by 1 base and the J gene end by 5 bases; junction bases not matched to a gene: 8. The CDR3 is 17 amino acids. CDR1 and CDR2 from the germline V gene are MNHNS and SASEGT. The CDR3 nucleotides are TGTGCCAGCAGTGAAGTCGGGCTAGCGGGACTTACCGGGGAGCTGTTTTTT. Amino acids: CASSEVGLAGLTGELFF.

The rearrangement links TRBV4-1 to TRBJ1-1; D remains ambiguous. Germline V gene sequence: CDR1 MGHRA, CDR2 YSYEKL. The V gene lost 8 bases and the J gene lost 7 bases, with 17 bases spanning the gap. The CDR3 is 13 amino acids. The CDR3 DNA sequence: TGCGCCAGCGTCTCACCCCTGCACGGTGAAGCTTTCTTT. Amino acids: CASVSPLHGEAFF.

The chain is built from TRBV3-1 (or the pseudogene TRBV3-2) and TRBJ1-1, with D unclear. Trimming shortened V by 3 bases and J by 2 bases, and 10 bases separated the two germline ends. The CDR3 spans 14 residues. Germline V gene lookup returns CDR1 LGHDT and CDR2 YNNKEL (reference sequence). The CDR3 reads CASSQLEGNTEAFF. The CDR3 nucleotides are TGTGCCAGCAGCCAGCTGGAGGGAAACACTGAAGCTTTCTTT.

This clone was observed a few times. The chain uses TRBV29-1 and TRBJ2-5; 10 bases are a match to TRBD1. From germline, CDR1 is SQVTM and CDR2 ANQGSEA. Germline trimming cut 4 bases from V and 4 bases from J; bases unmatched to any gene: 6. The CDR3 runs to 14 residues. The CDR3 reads CSVAGTGDPETQYF. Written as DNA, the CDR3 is TGCAGCGTTGCCGGGACAGGGGACCCAGAGACCCAGTACTTC.

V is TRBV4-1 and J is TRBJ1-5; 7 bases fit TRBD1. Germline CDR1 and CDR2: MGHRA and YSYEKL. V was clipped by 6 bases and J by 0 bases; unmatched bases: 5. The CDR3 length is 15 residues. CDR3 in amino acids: CASRPTGVSNQPQHF. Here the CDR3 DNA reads TGCGCCAGCAGGCCAACAGGGGTTAGCAATCAGCCCCAGCATTTT.

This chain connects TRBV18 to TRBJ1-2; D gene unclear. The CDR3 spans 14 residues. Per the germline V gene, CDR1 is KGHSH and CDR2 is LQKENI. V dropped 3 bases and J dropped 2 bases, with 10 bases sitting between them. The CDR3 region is CASSPTQKNYGYTF. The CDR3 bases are TGTGCCAGCTCACCCACACAGAAAAACTATGGCTACACCTTC.

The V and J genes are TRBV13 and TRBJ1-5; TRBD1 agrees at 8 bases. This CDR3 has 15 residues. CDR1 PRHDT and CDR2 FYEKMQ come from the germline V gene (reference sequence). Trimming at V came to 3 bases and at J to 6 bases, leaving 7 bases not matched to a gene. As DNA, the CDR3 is TGTGCCAGCAGCTTTGGACAGGGCGGGATTCAGCCCCAGCATTTT. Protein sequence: CASSFGQGGIQPQHF.

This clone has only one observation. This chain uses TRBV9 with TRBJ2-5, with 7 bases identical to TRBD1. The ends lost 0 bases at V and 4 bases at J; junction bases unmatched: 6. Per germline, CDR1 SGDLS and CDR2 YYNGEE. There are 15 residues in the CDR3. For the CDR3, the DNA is TGTGCCAGCAGCGTAGGGGGACAGACGATAGAGACCCAGTACTTC. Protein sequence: CASSVGGQTIETQYF.

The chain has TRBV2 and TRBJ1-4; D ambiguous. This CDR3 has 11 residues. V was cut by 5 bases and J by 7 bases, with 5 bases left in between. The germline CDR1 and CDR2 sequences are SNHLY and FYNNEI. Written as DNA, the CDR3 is TGTGCCAGCAGTCGAGCTGAAAAACTGTTTTTT. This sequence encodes CASSRAEKLFF.

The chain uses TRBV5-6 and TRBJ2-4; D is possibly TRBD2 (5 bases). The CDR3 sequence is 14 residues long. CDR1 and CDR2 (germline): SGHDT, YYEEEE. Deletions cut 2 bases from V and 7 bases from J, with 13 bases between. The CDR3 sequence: CASSLGSGWNIQYF. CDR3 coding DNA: TGTGCCAGCAGCTTAGGCAGCGGCTGGAACATTCAGTACTTC. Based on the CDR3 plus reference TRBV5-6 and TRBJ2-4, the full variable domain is DAGVTQSPTHLIKTRGQQVTLRCSPKSGHDTVSWYQQALGQGPQFIFQYYEEEERQRGNFPDRFSGHQFPNYSSELNVNALLLGDSALYLCASSLGSGWNIQYFGAGTRLSVL.

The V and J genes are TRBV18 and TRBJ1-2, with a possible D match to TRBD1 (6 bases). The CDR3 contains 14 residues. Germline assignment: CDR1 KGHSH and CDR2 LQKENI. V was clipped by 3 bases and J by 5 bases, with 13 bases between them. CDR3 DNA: TGTGCCAGCTCACCGGGCGGGCAGGGGTATGGCTACACCTTC. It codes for CASSPGGQGYGYTF.